These 19 T cell receptor beta chains originate from one sample sequenced in a study of shared clonotypes between healthy human individuals. Here immunoSEQ multiplex PCR was the method, and the copy in TCRdb shows in-frame clones only, minus some. The data show 2 million to 2.5 million clones, with over 85% seen just once and under 0.45% held by the top ten. Sequencing was carried out using naive CD4+ T cells from PBMCs. The sample's subset: CD45RA+ positively selected. The receptors originated from a man between 18 and 29 years old in good health. Some clones in this sample may be carry-over from other donors' samples.

This clone was counted a few times. The genes are TRBV18 and TRBJ1-2; D gene ambiguous. Germline V gives CDR1 KGHSH, CDR2 LQKENI. The CDR3 loop spans 14 amino acids. V dropped 0 bases and J dropped 4 bases, with 9 bases sitting between them. This CDR3 is CASSPPGRPYGYTF. CDR3 DNA sequence: TGTGCCAGCTCACCACCGGGCAGGCCCTATGGCTACACCTTC.

The chain couples TRBV29-1 to TRBJ2-7, with D tentatively TRBD1 (7 bases). Trimming cost V 5 bases and J 8 bases, with 16 bases left between them. Germline V gene sequence: CDR1 SQVTM, CDR2 ANQGSEA. The CDR3 loop spans 12 amino acids. CDR3 sequence (DNA): TGCAGCGTTCTTGGACAGGAGGGAAAGCAGTACTTC. It is translated as CSVLGQEGKQYF.

The chain employs TRBV28 and TRBJ2-2, with 7 bases identical to TRBD1. The CDR3 covers 15 residues. The V segment lost 5 bases and the J segment 8 bases; nucleotides outside the gene matches: 11. CDR1 is MDHEN, CDR2 SYDVKM, per germline. This CDR3 is CASSIYRQGTGELFF. Here the CDR3 DNA reads TGTGCCAGCAGTATCTACAGACAGGGCACGGGGGAGCTGTTTTTT.

This chain links TRBV27 with TRBJ2-4, with TRBD2 as a possible D gene (6 bases). The CDR3 is 13 residues long. CDR1 is MNHEY, CDR2 SMNVEV, per germline (reference sequence). Trimming took off 4 bases at V and 9 bases at J, with 13 bases between the two ends. The chain's CDR3 is CASSSSHSGIQYF. Written as DNA, the CDR3 is TGTGCCAGCAGTTCGAGCCATAGCGGCATTCAGTACTTC.

The V gene is TRBV28, the J gene TRBJ2-2; TRBD1 agrees at 7 bases. V trimming: 6 bases; J trimming: 3 bases; junction bases outside the gene matches: 4. CDR3 size: 14 residues. Germline lookup yields CDR1 MDHEN and CDR2 SYDVKM. The CDR3 spells CASRIQGYTGELFF. The CDR3 coding sequence is TGTGCCAGCAGAATACAGGGGTACACCGGGGAGCTGTTTTTT.

V and J are TRBV27 and TRBJ2-4; tentative D call: TRBD2 (5 bases). Trimming took 2 bases from V and 0 from J, leaving 20 bases between them. Germline values: CDR1 MNHEY, CDR2 SMNVEV (reference sequence). The CDR3 is 19 residues long. CDR3 in DNA: TGTGCCAGCAGTTTACGTGGGCCGGGGAACCCCTTAGCCAAAAACATTCAGTACTTC. Its protein product is CASSLRGPGNPLAKNIQYF.

This clone was found once. The CDR3 here is CASSQDGQGQETQYF. CDR3 bases: TGTGCCAGCAGCCAAGATGGGCAGGGTCAAGAGACCCAGTACTTC. The chain joins TRBV4-2 to TRBJ2-5; TRBD1 might be the D (5 bases). There are 15 residues in the CDR3. Trimming left V 0 bases short and J 2 bases short, with 10 bases between. Germline loops: CDR1 LGHNA, CDR2 YNFKEQ.

This chain uses TRBV6-1 with TRBJ2-7, with D possibly called TRBD1 or TRBD2 (5 bases each). CDR3 length equals 14 residues. Per germline, CDR1 MNHNS and CDR2 SASEGT. Trimming shortened V by 3 bases and J by 6 bases, and 15 bases separated the two germline ends. DNA of the CDR3: TGTGCCAGCAGTGAGGGGGATGAAGGGTCCGAGCAGTACTTC. Its protein product is CASSEGDEGSEQYF.

Details on this clone: This CDR3 is also generated by other DNA sequences in the sample. V is TRBV28 and J is TRBJ1-2; the D gene is possibly TRBD1 (5 bases). V gave up 2 bases and J gave up 4 bases, with 11 bases separating them. CDR1 and CDR2 (germline): MDHEN, SYDVKM. This CDR3 is 14 amino acids long. CDR3 sequence reads: CASSLGQGVYGYTF. The CDR3 DNA follows: TGTGCCAGCAGTTTAGGGCAGGGAGTCTATGGCTACACCTTC.

The chain has TRBV5-8 and TRBJ2-5; D ambiguous. V gave up 1 base and J gave up 7 bases, with 14 bases separating them. Germline CDR1 SGHTS, CDR2 YDEGEE. There are 14 residues in the CDR3. Written as DNA, the CDR3 is TGTGCCAGCAGCTTGTATCTGGTCGACGGGACCCAGTACTTC. This codes for CASSLYLVDGTQYF.

The J gene is TRBJ1-4, the V gene TRBV7-2; 8 nucleotides align to TRBD1. This CDR3 has 14 amino acids. V gave up 5 bases and J gave up 8 bases; unmatched junction bases: 7. Germline V gene data show CDR1 as SGHTA and CDR2 as FQGNSA. The CDR3 is CASSPGQVYEKLFF. The CDR3 bases are TGTGCCAGCAGCCCGGGACAGGTGTACGAAAAACTGTTTTTT.

A remark on this clone: Different DNA sequences within this sample yield the same CDR3. The DNA for the CDR3 is TGTGCCACCAGCAGAGAAACCGGGGGCTACGAGCAGTACTTC. This encodes CATSRETGGYEQYF. The gene calls are TRBV15 and TRBJ2-7; possible D gene TRBD2, 6 bases. Germline lookup yields CDR1 LNHNV and CDR2 YYDKDF (reference sequence). V lost 0 bases, J lost 3 bases, and 9 bases lay in between. This CDR3 contains 14 residues.

This chain links TRBV2 with TRBJ1-1, with 7 nucleotides matching TRBD1. V shed 6 bases and J 1 base; nucleotides not matched to a gene: 5. Germline CDR1 reads SNHLY; CDR2 reads FYNNEI. The CDR3 has 14 residues. This CDR3 reads CASRGDSRNTEAFF. For the CDR3, the DNA is TGTGCCAGCAGGGGGGACAGTCGGAACACTGAAGCTTTCTTT.

V gene TRBV28 combines with J gene TRBJ2-5; D may be TRBD1 (6 bases). Germline CDR1 MDHEN, CDR2 SYDVKM. The CDR3 runs to 16 residues. Trimming cost V 6 bases and J 5 bases, with 22 bases left between them. CDR3 region: CASRGATVRSGETQYF. The DNA of the CDR3 is TGTGCCAGCAGGGGGGCGACCGTTAGGTCGGGTGAGACCCAGTACTTC.

The chain carries TRBV6-4 and TRBJ1-5; TRBD1 might be the D (5 bases). The V end was cut by 5 bases, the J end by 7 bases, with 15 bases between. The CDR3 covers 14 residues. The germline V gene has CDR1 MRHNA and CDR2 SNTAGT. The CDR3 is CASSSAGGDQPQHF. As DNA, the CDR3 is TGTGCCAGCAGTTCCGCGGGGGGTGACCAGCCCCAGCATTTT.

The gene calls are TRBV19 and TRBJ1-1; no definite D call. V gave up 3 bases and J gave up 3 bases, with 11 bases separating them. This CDR3 spans 14 amino acids. The germline V gene encodes CDR1 LNHDA and CDR2 SQIVND (reference sequence). DNA for the CDR3: TGTGCCAGTAGTATGGTCGGACGTTACACTGAAGCTTTCTTT. Its protein product is CASSMVGRYTEAFF.

This clone has a single count. The chain couples TRBV6-1 to TRBJ2-1; D is undetermined. The CDR3 length is 12 residues. V lost 6 bases and J 5 bases, leaving 8 bases between the germline ends. Germline V lookup: CDR1 MNHNS, CDR2 SASEGT. CDR3 bases: TGTGCCAGCAGAGGGATGAACAATGAGCAGTTCTTC. Its protein product is CASRGMNNEQFF.

J is TRBJ2-1 and V is TRBV5-5; TRBD1 is a possible D gene (5 bases). The CDR3 is 15 residues long. V lost 2 bases and J lost 6, with 15 bases in between. The germline gives CDR1 SGHKS, CDR2 YYEKEE (reference sequence). The CDR3 DNA follows: TGTGCCAGCAGCTTTCGGTCAGGGCAGAGCAATGAGCAGTTCTTC. This gives the protein CASSFRSGQSNEQFF. Complete variable domain (other parts from reference TRBV5-5 and TRBJ2-1): DAGVTQSPTHLIKTRGQQVTLRCSPISGHKSVSWYQQVLGQGPQFIFQYYEKEERGRGNFPDRFSARQFPNYSSELNVNALLLGDSALYLCASSFRSGQSNEQFFGPGTRLTVL.

This chain links TRBV11-2 with TRBJ2-1; either TRBD1 or TRBD2 may supply D (5 bases each). Germline lookup yields CDR1 SGHAT and CDR2 FQNNGV. CDR3 length: 12 amino acids. Trimming left V 4 bases short and J 9 bases short, with 10 bases between. The CDR3, as DNA: TGTGCCAGCAGCTATGGGACGGGTGAGCAGTTCTTC. Translation gives CASSYGTGEQFF.